The subject of this entry is one T cell receptor (beta chain). The entry originates in a study of immune cell composition in non-small cell lung cancer. Profiling relied on immunoSEQ multiplex PCR, and the TCRdb table lists in-frame clones only, not all of them. The sample records about 3,800 clones, 70% to 85% being singletons. This CDR3 is built from 15 residues. The V end lost 5 bases, the J end lost 0 bases, and 14 bases lay between the germline ends. CDR1 is SGHVS, CDR2 FNYEAQ, per germline. Input material: lung tumor tissue. The gene calls are TRBV7-6 and TRBJ2-7; D call uncertain. This sequence originates from a human donor with non-small cell lung cancer. This CDR3 reads CASSPFGHGSYEQYF. The CDR3 DNA reads as TGTGCCAGCAGCCCATTTGGTCACGGCTCCTACGAGCAGTACTTC.